Here is one T cell receptor beta chain with its context. This table comes from immunoSEQ multiplex PCR, and its TCRdb copy is limited to in-frame clones, with some not included. This sample has 30,000 to 40,000 clones, with approximately 76% found just once. This sample is drawn from a study of memory CD4+ T cells and cytomegalovirus serostatus. Trimming removed 6 bases from V and 2 bases from J, with 23 bases in between. This CDR3 has 18 amino acids. Germline-derived CDR1 and CDR2 are SEHNR and FQNEAQ (reference sequence). Single viable CD3+CD4+CD8-CD45RO+ cells were sorted as the memory CD4+ T cells.

The specimen was memory CD4+ T cells from blood. The chain joins TRBV7-9 to TRBJ1-3, with a weak D call TRBD1 (6 bases). The receptor comes from an adult in good health and CMV-seronegative. Some clones in this sample may be carry-over from other donors' samples. This chain's CDR3 is CASSSKSGAIRPGNTIYF. The CDR3 nucleotides read TGTGCCAGCAGTTCAAAGTCGGGGGCTATTCGACCTGGAAACACCATATATTTT.